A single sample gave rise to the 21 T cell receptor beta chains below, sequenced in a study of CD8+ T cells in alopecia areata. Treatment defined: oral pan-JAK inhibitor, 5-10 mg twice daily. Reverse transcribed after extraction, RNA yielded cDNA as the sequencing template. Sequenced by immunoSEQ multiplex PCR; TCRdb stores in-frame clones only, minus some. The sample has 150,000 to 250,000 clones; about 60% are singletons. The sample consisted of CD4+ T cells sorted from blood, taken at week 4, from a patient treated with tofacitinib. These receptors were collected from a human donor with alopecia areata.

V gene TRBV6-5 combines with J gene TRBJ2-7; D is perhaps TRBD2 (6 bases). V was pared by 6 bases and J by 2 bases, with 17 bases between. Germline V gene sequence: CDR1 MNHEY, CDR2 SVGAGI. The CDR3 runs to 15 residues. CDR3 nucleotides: TGTGCCAGCAGGGGAGCTGGGGGGATCCCCTACGAGCAGTACTTC. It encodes CASRGAGGIPYEQYF.

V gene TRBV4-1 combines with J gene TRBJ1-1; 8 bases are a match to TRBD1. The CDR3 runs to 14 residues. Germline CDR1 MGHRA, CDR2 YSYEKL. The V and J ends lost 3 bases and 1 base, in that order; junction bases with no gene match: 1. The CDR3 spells CASSHGTGNTEAFF. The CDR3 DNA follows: TGCGCCAGCAGCCACGGGACAGGGAACACTGAAGCTTTCTTT.

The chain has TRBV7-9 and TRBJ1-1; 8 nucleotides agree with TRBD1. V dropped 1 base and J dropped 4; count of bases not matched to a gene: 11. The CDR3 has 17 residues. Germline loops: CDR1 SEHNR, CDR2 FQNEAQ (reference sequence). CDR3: CASSLEPGGVKVTEAFF. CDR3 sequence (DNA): TGTGCCAGCAGCTTAGAGCCAGGGGGCGTCAAAGTCACTGAAGCTTTCTTT.

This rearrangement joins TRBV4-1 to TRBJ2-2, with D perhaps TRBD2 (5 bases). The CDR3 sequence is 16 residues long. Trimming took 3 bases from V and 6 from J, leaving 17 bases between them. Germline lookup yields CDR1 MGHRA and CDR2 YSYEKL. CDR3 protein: CASSHREGFNSGELFF. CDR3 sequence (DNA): TGCGCCAGCAGCCATCGAGAGGGATTTAACTCCGGGGAGCTGTTTTTT.

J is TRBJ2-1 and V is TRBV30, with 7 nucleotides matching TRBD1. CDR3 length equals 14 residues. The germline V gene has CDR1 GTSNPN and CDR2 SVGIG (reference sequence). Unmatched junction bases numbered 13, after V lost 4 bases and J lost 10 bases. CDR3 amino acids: CAWITRGTVGEQFF. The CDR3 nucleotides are TGTGCCTGGATCACTCGAGGGACAGTCGGGGAGCAGTTCTTC.

CDR3 coding DNA: TGTGCCATCAGTGAGCCCCAGAGGGAGCAGTTCTTC. This gives the protein CAISEPQREQFF. The J gene is TRBJ2-1, the V gene TRBV10-3; D is uncertain. This CDR3 contains 12 residues. The V gene lost 2 bases and the J gene lost 10 bases, with 9 bases spanning the gap. Germline V gives CDR1 ENHRY, CDR2 SYGVKD.

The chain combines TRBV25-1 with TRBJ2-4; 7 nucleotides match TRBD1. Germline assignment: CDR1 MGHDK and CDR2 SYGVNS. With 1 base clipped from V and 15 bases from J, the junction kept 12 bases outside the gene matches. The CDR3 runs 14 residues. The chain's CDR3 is CASSEWAWDSLLYF. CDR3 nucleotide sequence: TGTGCCAGCAGTGAATGGGCCTGGGACAGCTTATTGTACTTC.

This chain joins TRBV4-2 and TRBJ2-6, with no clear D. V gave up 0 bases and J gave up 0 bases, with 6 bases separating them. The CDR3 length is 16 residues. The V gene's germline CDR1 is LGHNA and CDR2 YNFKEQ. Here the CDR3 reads CASSQDGSSGANVLTF. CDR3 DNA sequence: TGTGCCAGCAGCCAAGATGGATCCTCTGGGGCCAACGTCCTGACTTTC.

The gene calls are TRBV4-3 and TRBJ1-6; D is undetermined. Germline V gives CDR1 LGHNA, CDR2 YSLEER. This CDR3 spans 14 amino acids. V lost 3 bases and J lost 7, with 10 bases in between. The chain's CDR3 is CASSQWTGNSPLHF. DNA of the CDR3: TGCGCCAGCAGCCAGTGGACGGGAAATTCACCCCTCCACTTT.

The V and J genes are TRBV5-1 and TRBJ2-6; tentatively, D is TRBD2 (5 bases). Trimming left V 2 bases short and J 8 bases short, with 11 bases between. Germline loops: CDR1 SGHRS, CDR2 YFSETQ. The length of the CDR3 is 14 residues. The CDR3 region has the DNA TGCGCCAGCAGCTTAATCGGGGAAACCAACGTCCTGACTTTC. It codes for CASSLIGETNVLTF.

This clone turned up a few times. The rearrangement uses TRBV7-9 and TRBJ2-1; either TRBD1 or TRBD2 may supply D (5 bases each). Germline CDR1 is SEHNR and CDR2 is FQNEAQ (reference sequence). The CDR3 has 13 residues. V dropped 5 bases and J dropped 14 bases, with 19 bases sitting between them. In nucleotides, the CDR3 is TGTGCCAGCAGCATCCGGGACGGCCGTTTGAAGTTCTTC. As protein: CASSIRDGRLKFF.

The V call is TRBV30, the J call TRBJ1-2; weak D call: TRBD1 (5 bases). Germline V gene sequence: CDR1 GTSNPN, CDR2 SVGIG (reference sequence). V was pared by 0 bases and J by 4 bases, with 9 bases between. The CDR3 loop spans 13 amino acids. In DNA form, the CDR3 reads TGTGCCTGGAGTGTAAGGGGAACCTATGGCTACACCTTC. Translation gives CAWSVRGTYGYTF.

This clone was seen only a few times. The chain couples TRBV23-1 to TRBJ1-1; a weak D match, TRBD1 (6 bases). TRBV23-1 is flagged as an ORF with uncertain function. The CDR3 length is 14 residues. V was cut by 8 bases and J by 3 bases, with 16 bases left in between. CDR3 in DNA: TGCGCCAGCCGGACCAGGGGAAAAGACACTGAAGCTTTCTTT. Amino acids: CASRTRGKDTEAFF.

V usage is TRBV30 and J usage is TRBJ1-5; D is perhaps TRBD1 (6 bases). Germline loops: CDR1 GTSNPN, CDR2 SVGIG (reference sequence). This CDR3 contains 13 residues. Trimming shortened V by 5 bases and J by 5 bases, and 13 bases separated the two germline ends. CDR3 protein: CAWGGRGDQPQHF. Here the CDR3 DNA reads TGTGCCTGGGGTGGCAGGGGAGATCAGCCCCAGCATTTT.

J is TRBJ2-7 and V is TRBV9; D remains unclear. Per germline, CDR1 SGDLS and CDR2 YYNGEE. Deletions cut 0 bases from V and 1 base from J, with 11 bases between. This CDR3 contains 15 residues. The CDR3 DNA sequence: TGTGCCAGCAGCGTAGCCGCTCAGGAGTCCTACGAGCAGTACTTC. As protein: CASSVAAQESYEQYF.

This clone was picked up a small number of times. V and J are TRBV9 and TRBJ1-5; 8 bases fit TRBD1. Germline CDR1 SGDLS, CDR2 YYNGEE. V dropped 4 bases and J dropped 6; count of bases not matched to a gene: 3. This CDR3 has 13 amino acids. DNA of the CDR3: TGTGCCAGCAGCCCAGGACAGGGTCAGCCCCAGCATTTT. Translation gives CASSPGQGQPQHF.

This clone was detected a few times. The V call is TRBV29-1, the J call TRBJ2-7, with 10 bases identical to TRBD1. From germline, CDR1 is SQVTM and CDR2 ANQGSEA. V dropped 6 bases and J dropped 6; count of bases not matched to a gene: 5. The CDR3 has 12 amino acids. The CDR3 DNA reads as TGCAGCGTCGGACAGGGGGTGACCGAGCAGTACTTC. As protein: CSVGQGVTEQYF.

The CDR3 DNA is TGCAGCGTCCCGGAACGGAGCTCCTACGAGCAGTACTTC. Translation: CSVPERSSYEQYF. The chain has TRBV29-1 and TRBJ2-7; D remains ambiguous. The CDR3 extends over 13 amino acids. V lost 6 bases and J 0 bases, leaving 12 bases between the germline ends. Germline V lookup: CDR1 SQVTM, CDR2 ANQGSEA.

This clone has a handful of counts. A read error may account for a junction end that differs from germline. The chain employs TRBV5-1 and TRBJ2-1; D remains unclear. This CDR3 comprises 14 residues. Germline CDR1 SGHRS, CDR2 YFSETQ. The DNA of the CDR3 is TGCGCCAGCAGCTTCCGGGTCTCCTTCAATGAGCAGTTCTTC. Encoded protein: CASSFRVSFNEQFF.

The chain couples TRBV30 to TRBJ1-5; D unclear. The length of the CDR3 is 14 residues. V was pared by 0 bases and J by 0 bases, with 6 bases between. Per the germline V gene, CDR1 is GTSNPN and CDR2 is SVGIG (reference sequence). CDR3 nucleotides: TGTGCCTGGAGTGTATCTTATAGCAATCAGCCCCAGCATTTT. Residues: CAWSVSYSNQPQHF.

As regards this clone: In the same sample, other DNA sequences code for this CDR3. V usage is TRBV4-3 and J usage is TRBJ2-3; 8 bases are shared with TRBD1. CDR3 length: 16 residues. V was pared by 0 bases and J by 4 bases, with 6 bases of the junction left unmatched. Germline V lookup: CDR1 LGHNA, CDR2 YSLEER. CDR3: CASSQDLAGGADTQYF. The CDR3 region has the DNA TGCGCCAGCAGCCAAGATCTGGCAGGGGGCGCAGATACGCAGTATTTT.